These 20 T cell receptor beta chains were all obtained from the same sample, sequenced in a study of blood T cell repertoires in COVID-19. Sequencing used immunoSEQ multiplex PCR; TCRdb keeps in-frame clones, though not all of them. The sample lists 220,000 or so clones, around 86% seen once, with around 1.9% in the top ten. The material sequenced was PBMCs or T cells enriched from blood (not recorded which). These receptor sequences come from a woman aged 45 to 65 who had recovered from COVID-19.

The chain carries TRBV30 and TRBJ2-2; 16 bases fit TRBD2. This CDR3 region has 19 residues. CDR1 and CDR2 (germline): GTSNPN, SVGIG (reference sequence). V shed 3 bases, J shed 2 bases, and the junction held 9 bases outside the gene matches. CDR3 bases: TGTGCCTGGAGAAGAGGGGGACTAGCGGGAGGGCCTAACACCGGGGAGCTGTTTTTT. It codes for CAWRRGGLAGGPNTGELFF.

V is TRBV20-1 and J is TRBJ2-1; D unresolved. CDR1 is DFQATT, CDR2 SNEGSKA, per germline (reference sequence). This CDR3 region has 10 residues. V was shortened by 2 bases and J by 8 bases, with 4 bases between the two germline ends. In nucleotides, the CDR3 is TGCAGTGCTAGATCCGATGAGCAGTTCTTC. The encoded protein is CSARSDEQFF.

The gene calls are TRBV27 and TRBJ2-7; weak D call: TRBD1 (5 bases). Germline V gene data show CDR1 as MNHEY and CDR2 as SMNVEV (reference sequence). Trimming shortened V by 5 bases and J by 0 bases, and 17 bases separated the two germline ends. The CDR3 has 16 residues. The CDR3 coding sequence is TGTGCCAGCAGTCCCGCTCCCTGGGGCAGCTCCTACGAGCAGTACTTC. Amino acid sequence: CASSPAPWGSSYEQYF.

This clone was found once. Here the CDR3 reads CASTQTSGGELPWYEQYF. The CDR3 nucleotides read TGTGCCAGCACCCAGACTAGCGGGGGGGAATTGCCTTGGTACGAGCAGTACTTC. The V and J genes are TRBV11-3 and TRBJ2-7; 14 nucleotides line up with TRBD2. Germline loops: CDR1 SGHNT, CDR2 YENEEA. This CDR3 has 18 amino acids. The V and J ends lost 7 bases and 4 bases, in that order; junction bases with no gene match: 15.

The chain couples TRBV5-4 to TRBJ1-1; D remains unclear. Trimming stripped 0 bases from V and 3 bases from J, with 6 bases between. The CDR3 sequence is 13 residues long. Looked up from germline, CDR1 is SGHNT and CDR2 is YYREEE (reference sequence). The CDR3: CASSLAGYTEAFF. The CDR3 nucleotides read TGTGCCAGCAGCTTGGCCGGGTACACTGAAGCTTTCTTT.

The chain combines TRBV4-1 with TRBJ2-5, with 9 bases fitting TRBD1. This CDR3 has 18 residues. Germline values: CDR1 MGHRA, CDR2 YSYEKL. Losses at the gene ends were 0 bases for V and 1 base for J; bases not matched to a gene: 9. CDR3 residues: CASSQDHYRGRRQETQYF. The CDR3 coding sequence is TGCGCCAGCAGCCAAGACCACTACAGGGGGCGTCGCCAAGAGACCCAGTACTTC.

The J gene is TRBJ1-5, the V gene TRBV19; D is possibly TRBD1 (6 bases). Germline V gene sequence: CDR1 LNHDA, CDR2 SQIVND (reference sequence). The length of the CDR3 is 17 residues. V was clipped by 8 bases and J by 0 bases, with 20 bases between them. Here the CDR3 DNA reads TGTGCCAGTCAGTCCCAGCCACAGGGTTATAGCAATCAGCCCCAGCATTTT. This gives the protein CASQSQPQGYSNQPQHF.

This clone came up once. The chain uses TRBV18 and TRBJ1-1; 7 bases fit TRBD1. The CDR3 extends over 14 amino acids. After removal of 3 bases from V and 11 bases from J, the junction contained 12 bases not matched to a gene. Germline CDR1 and CDR2: KGHSH and LQKENI. The CDR3 loop reads CASSPQSGRRGAFF. The CDR3 DNA follows: TGTGCCAGCTCACCCCAAAGTGGGCGCAGGGGGGCTTTCTTT.

The V and J genes are TRBV4-3 and TRBJ2-1; a weak D match, TRBD2 (5 bases). In germline, CDR1 is LGHNA, CDR2 YSLEER. This CDR3 is 15 amino acids long. Trimming left V 4 bases short and J 6 bases short, with 16 bases between. The DNA of the CDR3 is TGCGCCAGCAGCCGCTCCTCGGGGATGGTCAATGAGCAGTTCTTC. Protein product: CASSRSSGMVNEQFF.

The table lists this clone with a few counts. The chain has TRBV28 and TRBJ2-7; 9 nucleotides align to TRBD1. With V trimmed by 6 bases and J by 3 bases, 9 bases remained unmatched. Germline V CDR1 and CDR2: MDHEN, SYDVKM. The CDR3 totals 15 residues. CDR3 nucleotides: TGTGCCAGCAGCCCCGGGACAGGGAGAGACTACGAGCAGTACTTC. This encodes CASSPGTGRDYEQYF. Full variable domain (outside the CDR3, taken from reference TRBV28 and TRBJ2-7): DVKVTQSSRYLVKRTGEKVFLECVQDMDHENMFWYRQDPGLGLRLIYFSYDVKMKEKGDIPEGYSVSREKKERFSLILESASTNQTSMYLCASSPGTGRDYEQYFGPGTRLTVT.

V gene TRBV4-1 combines with J gene TRBJ1-2, with 7 nucleotides matching TRBD1. Germline lookup yields CDR1 MGHRA and CDR2 YSYEKL. With 4 bases clipped from V and 4 bases from J, the junction kept 3 bases outside the gene matches. The CDR3 runs 13 residues. The CDR3 here is CASSPQGTYGYTF. As DNA, the CDR3 is TGCGCCAGCAGCCCACAGGGGACCTATGGCTACACCTTC.

The chain uses TRBV2 and TRBJ2-3; D might be TRBD2 (5 bases). Germline assignment: CDR1 SNHLY and CDR2 FYNNEI. CDR3 size: 14 residues. The ends were cut back, 6 bases at V and 2 bases at J, with 12 bases in the middle. CDR3 region: CASSTHGLTDTQYF. CDR3 in DNA: TGTGCCAGCAGCACCCATGGACTCACAGATACGCAGTATTTT. Full variable domain (missing parts from reference TRBV2 and TRBJ2-3): EPEVTQTPSHQVTQMGQEVILRCVPISNHLYFYWYRQILGQKVEFLVSFYNNEISEKSEIFDDQFSVERPDGSNFTLKIRSTKLEDSAMYFCASSTHGLTDTQYFGPGTRLTVL.

Many counts were recorded for this clone. The rearrangement joins TRBV11-2 to TRBJ2-7; D uncertain. V was pared by 5 bases and J by 3 bases, with 14 bases between. This CDR3 spans 14 amino acids. From germline, CDR1 is SGHAT and CDR2 FQNNGV. The CDR3 sequence: CASSPVANHYEQYF. CDR3 bases: TGTGCCAGCAGCCCCGTGGCAAACCACTACGAGCAGTACTTC.

This clone was observed a few times. This chain joins TRBV27 and TRBJ1-5; D perhaps matches TRBD1 (5 bases). The CDR3 length is 15 residues. From germline, CDR1 is MNHEY and CDR2 SMNVEV (reference sequence). Trimming removed 6 bases from V and 5 bases from J, with 17 bases in between. CDR3 residues: CASSRLWRGDQPQHF. CDR3 nucleotide sequence: TGTGCCAGCAGCCGCCTGTGGAGGGGTGATCAGCCCCAGCATTTT.

V usage is TRBV5-1 and J usage is TRBJ2-2, with D possibly matching TRBD1 (5 bases). Trimming removed 0 bases from V and 4 bases from J, with 7 bases in between. The germline V gene has CDR1 SGHRS and CDR2 YFSETQ. This CDR3 contains 14 residues. The CDR3 nucleotides read TGCGCCAGCAGCTTGGTCCAGGGCACCGGGGAGCTGTTTTTT. Protein sequence: CASSLVQGTGELFF.

The CDR3 nucleotides are TGCGCCAGCAGCCCCCCGCTAGCGGGAGACGAGCAGTACTTC. Its protein is CASSPPLAGDEQYF. The genes are TRBV5-1 and TRBJ2-7, with TRBD2 identical over 10 bases. Losses at the gene ends were 4 bases for V and 5 bases for J; bases not matched to a gene: 6. This CDR3 has 14 residues. Germline values: CDR1 SGHRS, CDR2 YFSETQ. Full variable domain (outside the CDR3, taken from reference TRBV5-1 and TRBJ2-7): KAGVTQTPRYLIKTRGQQVTLSCSPISGHRSVSWYQQTPGQGLQFLFEYFSETQRNKGNFPGRFSGRQFSNSRSEMNVSTLELGDSALYLCASSPPLAGDEQYFGPGTRLTVT.

The rearrangement joins TRBV7-9 to TRBJ2-5; tentative D call: TRBD2 (6 bases). V lost 5 bases and J lost 4, with 20 bases in between. CDR3 length: 16 residues. CDR1 and CDR2 from the germline V gene are SEHNR and FQNEAQ (reference sequence). As DNA, the CDR3 is TGTGCCAGCAGCCCCCCGGGCGGGGATCGGAGAGAGACCCAGTACTTC. This encodes CASSPPGGDRRETQYF.

This rearrangement joins TRBV7-2 to TRBJ2-5, with 10 bases matching TRBD2. Germline lookup yields CDR1 SGHTA and CDR2 FQGNSA. The CDR3 loop spans 17 amino acids. V dropped 7 bases and J dropped 4; count of bases not matched to a gene: 15. The CDR3 spells CASIRSAGGQVGETQYF. The CDR3 bases are TGTGCCAGCATCCGGTCAGCGGGGGGGCAGGTAGGAGAGACCCAGTACTTC.

This chain uses TRBV28 with TRBJ2-1, with 12 bases that match TRBD2. The V and J ends lost 0 bases and 7 bases, in that order; junction bases with no gene match: 4. CDR3 length: 16 amino acids. Germline V CDR1 and CDR2: MDHEN, SYDVKM. The CDR3 loop reads CASSLWASGRGNEQFF. The DNA of the CDR3 is TGTGCCAGCAGTTTATGGGCTAGCGGGAGGGGGAATGAGCAGTTCTTC. Drawing the rest from reference TRBV28 and TRBJ2-1, the complete variable domain is DVKVTQSSRYLVKRTGEKVFLECVQDMDHENMFWYRQDPGLGLRLIYFSYDVKMKEKGDIPEGYSVSREKKERFSLILESASTNQTSMYLCASSLWASGRGNEQFFGPGTRLTVL.

Here the CDR3 DNA reads TGCAGCGTTGTGACTTACGGTGAAAAACTGTTTTTT. Translating it yields CSVVTYGEKLFF. The gene calls are TRBV29-1 and TRBJ1-4; no firm D call. Between the trimmed V and J ends, which lost 4 bases and 7 bases, there was a span of 10 bases. This CDR3 region has 12 residues. CDR1 and CDR2 from the germline V gene are SQVTM and ANQGSEA.